This T cell receptor beta chain was sequenced for a study of blood T cells in healthy people across ages. Study-level points and caveats: More naive CD4+ cells and higher diversity were found in long-lived than in aged donors. Without sorted subsets, naive and antigen-experienced compartments could not be conclusively compared.

Turning to this clonotype: Its antigen remains unknown.

With a J-beta primer mix and a sample-barcoded 5' primer, a second PCR ran 7 to 11 cycles. A template-switch adaptor with 12 random nucleotides tagged each cDNA molecule. TCRdb ran MiXCR on the 5' RACE reads and lists one entry per CDR3 protein. The sample shows 1,100,000 or so distinct CDR3 sequences, more than 35% of them seen only once. This sequence originates from a woman aged 60-75 years in good health. What was sequenced was blood.

CDR3 sequence (DNA): TGTGCCAGCAGCGACCCGACTAGCGGGAGGATTGAGCAGTTCTTC. This translates into CASSDPTSGRIEQFF. The genes are TRBV9 and TRBJ2-1; 13 positions match TRBD2. The J segment lost 9 bases and the V segment lost 3 bases, leaving 6 bases of the junction unmatched. This CDR3 comprises 15 residues. Germline V gene lookup returns CDR1 SGDLS and CDR2 YYNGEE.